This T cell receptor beta chain was recovered during a study of cytomegalovirus exposure and HLA in healthy donors. Germline CDR1 is SGDLS and CDR2 is YYNGEE. Trimming removed 4 bases from V and 1 base from J, with 8 bases in between. The CDR3 sequence is 13 residues long. In the PCR, 60 Vbeta and 13 Jbeta primers were used. This table comes from immunoSEQ multiplex PCR, and its TCRdb copy is limited to in-frame clones, with some not included. The data contain 100,000 to 150,000 clones, 75% to 80% of them singletons. Input material: PBMCs. The receptor comes from a woman in her 40s in good health and CMV-seronegative. The chain employs TRBV9 and TRBJ1-1; D is ambiguous. The CDR3 loop reads CASSPPSNTEAFF. DNA for the CDR3: TGTGCCAGCAGCCCCCCCTCGAACACTGAAGCTTTCTTT.